This T cell receptor (beta chain) emerged from a study of blood T cell repertoires in COVID-19. On the study more broadly: PBMCs, B-cell-depleted T cells, or T cells were the source of the cDNA or gDNA that made up the material.

Original processing methods: The assay estimated nucleated cells by amplifying reference gene primers. Some clones are missing from TCRdb's copy, which holds only in-frame ones; the method was immunoSEQ multiplex PCR. The V and J calls and clone size are taken from that table; D and trimming were inferred from the DNA. This table has 400,000 or so clones, over 75% appearing once. Patients in Seattle were enrolled during active infection, then followed longitudinally. Germline CDR1 is KGHSH and CDR2 is LQKENI. V dropped 4 bases and J dropped 0 bases, with 10 bases sitting between them. The CDR3 extends over 15 amino acids.

The chain couples TRBV18 to TRBJ1-5; a weak D match, TRBD1 (5 bases). The TCR sequence derives from a woman in her thirties or forties with COVID-19, enrolled during active disease. The sample was peripheral blood. CDR3 amino acids: CASSQDTGSNQPQHF. The CDR3 DNA reads TGTGCCAGCTCACAGGATACAGGTAGCAATCAGCCCCAGCATTTT.